What follows is one TCR beta chain and its context. TCRdb keeps only in-frame clones here, not all; method: immunoSEQ multiplex PCR. The table lists 70,000 to 95,000 clones, 75% to 90% of them singletons, with roughly 5.2% in the top ten. The sample is drawn from a study of blood T cell repertoires in COVID-19. Study summary: PBMCs, B-cell-depleted T cells, or T cells were the source of the cDNA or gDNA that made up the material.

The sequencing sample was made of peripheral blood. The clonotype comes from an elderly woman with active COVID-19.

CDR3 DNA: TGTGCCAGTAGTCCCGGGACTAGCGGCTCCTACAATGAGCAGTTCTTC. This translates into CASSPGTSGSYNEQFF. V usage is TRBV19 and J usage is TRBJ2-1; 11 bases align to TRBD2. The CDR3 extends over 16 amino acids. Losses at the gene ends were 5 bases for V and 0 bases for J; bases not matched to a gene: 3. Germline assignment: CDR1 LNHDA and CDR2 SQIVND (reference sequence).